This TCR beta chain derives from a study of beta chain features in type 1 diabetes. Findings and caveats of the study: In all four CD4+ subsets, TCRB CDR3 length was significantly, moderately reduced in type 1 diabetes.

Of the isolated RNA, all was reverse transcribed, and so the sequenced material was expressed TCRB transcripts. TCRdb's table, derived via immunoSEQ multiplex PCR, lists solely in-frame clones and lacks some. The table includes about 300,000 clones, 7% to 9% detected once. Concerning this clone: Its antigen is unidentified.

CDR1 and CDR2 (germline): SGHVS, FNYEAQ. This CDR3 region has 14 residues. V shed 5 bases and J 4 bases; nucleotides not matched to a gene: 5. This sequence was found in a woman under 30 in good health. Sequenced material: central memory CD4+ T cells from blood. V usage is TRBV7-6 and J usage is TRBJ1-1; 9 bases line up with TRBD1. CDR3 coding DNA: TGTGCCAGCAGCCCAGGGACAGGGAGCACTGAAGCTTTCTTT. Translation: CASSPGTGSTEAFF.